This T cell receptor beta chain originates from a study of tumor-infiltrating lymphocytes in localized non-small cell lung cancer. About the research overall: Some samples were collected after neoadjuvant chemotherapy; smokers, never-smokers and several histologies were included. Whole-study results and caveats: Recurrence-free survival showed no association with tumor T-cell fraction.

This clone was counted between two and nine times. Its cognate antigen is unknown. TCRdb's copy holds only in-frame clones and misses some; the assay was immunoSEQ multiplex PCR. The sample yields 15,000 to 20,000 clones, almost 70% seen once. Germline assignment: CDR1 LGHNT and CDR2 FRNRAP. This CDR3 contains 14 residues. Trimming removed 4 bases from V and 4 bases from J, with 11 bases in between. The sequence came from a human donor with non-small cell lung cancer. Source material: lung tumor tissue. This rearrangement joins TRBV12-5 to TRBJ2-4; D tentatively fits TRBD1 or TRBD2 (5 bases each). The CDR3 sequence is CASGSRDGKNIQYF. The DNA for the CDR3 is TGTGCTAGTGGTTCTCGGGACGGAAAAAACATTCAGTACTTC.